One sample yielded the 30 T cell receptor beta chains listed below, sequenced in a study of control samples from healthy donors and cancer patients. Generated by immunoSEQ multiplex PCR, the TCRdb table keeps only in-frame clones and is missing some. This table holds 400,000 to 500,000 clones, approximately 92% found once. Sequencing used PBMCs. All receptors derive from a man in his forties with head and neck cancer.

This clone was recorded only once. This chain joins TRBV27 and TRBJ2-5, with D possibly TRBD1 on 5 matching bases. The CDR3 is 15 residues long. Trimming stripped 5 bases from V and 5 bases from J, with 18 bases between. Germline V lookup: CDR1 MNHEY, CDR2 SMNVEV (reference sequence). The CDR3, as DNA: TGTGCCAGCAGTATGACCCGGTCGAAGGGGGAGACCCAGTACTTC. Translated, it gives CASSMTRSKGETQYF.

This sequence joins TRBV27 and TRBJ2-5; 8 nucleotides align to TRBD2. The V segment lost 0 bases and the J segment 5 bases; nucleotides outside the gene matches: 5. CDR3 length: 15 amino acids. Per the germline V gene, CDR1 is MNHEY and CDR2 is SMNVEV (reference sequence). CDR3 protein: CASSLSSGSWETQYF. The CDR3 bases are TGTGCCAGCAGTTTATCGAGCGGGAGTTGGGAGACCCAGTACTTC.

As DNA, the CDR3 is TGTGCCAGCAGTCCCCATGAGGGCGGTGAAGCTTTCTTT. Amino acids: CASSPHEGGEAFF. V usage is TRBV28 and J usage is TRBJ1-1; no clear D gene. The CDR3 length is 13 residues. Trimming removed 5 bases at V and 7 bases at J, with 14 bases between. Germline CDR1 and CDR2: MDHEN and SYDVKM.

This clone was observed once. The J gene is TRBJ2-1, the V gene TRBV18, with TRBD2 identical over 8 bases. Germline lookup yields CDR1 KGHSH and CDR2 LQKENI. Trimming at V came to 3 bases and at J to 8 bases, leaving 6 bases not matched to a gene. This CDR3 contains 14 residues. The chain's CDR3 is CASSPGGAQDEQFF. The CDR3 coding sequence is TGTGCCAGCTCACCCGGGGGGGCCCAAGATGAGCAGTTCTTC.

The genes are TRBV4-1 and TRBJ1-5; D not resolved. From germline, CDR1 is MGHRA and CDR2 YSYEKL. The length of the CDR3 is 15 residues. The germline V and J ends were trimmed by 0 bases and 6 bases, with 12 bases remaining between them. The DNA of the CDR3 is TGCGCCAGCAGCCAAGATTCGGGGATCGGTCAGCCCCAGCATTTT. Protein product: CASSQDSGIGQPQHF.

V and J are TRBV27 and TRBJ2-2; D is uncertain. Germline V gene sequence: CDR1 MNHEY, CDR2 SMNVEV (reference sequence). V was clipped by 7 bases and J by 4 bases, with 10 bases between them. The CDR3 length is 13 residues. CDR3 sequence reads: CASMSRPTGELFF. The CDR3 coding sequence is TGTGCCAGCATGTCGCGGCCCACCGGGGAGCTGTTTTTT.

This chain uses TRBV6-2 or TRBV6-3 with TRBJ2-7; perhaps TRBD2 as D (5 bases). The germline V gene encodes CDR1 MNHEY and CDR2 SVGEGT. The CDR3 length is 13 residues. V lost 6 bases to trimming and J lost 6 bases, with 15 bases between them. CDR3 sequence reads: CASSQVMRAEQYF. In DNA, the CDR3 is TGTGCCAGCAGCCAGGTTATGAGGGCCGAGCAGTACTTC.

This chain uses TRBV11-3 with TRBJ2-2; no definite D call. The CDR3 has 15 amino acids. Looked up from germline, CDR1 is SGHNT and CDR2 is YENEEA. V was clipped by 5 bases and J by 5 bases, with 15 bases between them. This CDR3 reads CASSQRLAGTGELFF. In nucleotides, the CDR3 is TGTGCCAGCAGCCAAAGGCTCGCCGGTACCGGGGAGCTGTTTTTT. The entire variable domain, with the rest obtained from reference TRBV11-3 and TRBJ2-2, is as follows: EAGVVQSPRYKIIEKKQPVAFWCNPISGHNTLYWYLQNLGQGPELLIRYENEEAVDDSQLPKDRFSAERLKGVDSTLKIQPAELGDSAVYLCASSQRLAGTGELFFGEGSRLTVL.

V gene TRBV5-4 combines with J gene TRBJ2-1, with TRBD1 matching over 8 bases. This CDR3 spans 17 amino acids. V shed 0 bases and J 4 bases; nucleotides not matched to a gene: 9. Germline assignment: CDR1 SGHNT and CDR2 YYREEE (reference sequence). The CDR3, as DNA: TGTGCCAGCAGCTTGGCCCCAGGGGGCAACCGATACAATGAGCAGTTCTTC. This sequence encodes CASSLAPGGNRYNEQFF.

About this clone: The same CDR3 also results from other DNA sequences found in this sample. The chain is built from TRBV3-1 (or the pseudogene TRBV3-2) and TRBJ2-1, with a possible D match to TRBD2 (6 bases). The CDR3 length is 15 residues. Germline V gene data show CDR1 as LGHDT and CDR2 as YNNKEL (reference sequence). Trimming removed 4 bases from V and 2 bases from J, with 12 bases in between. The CDR3 DNA reads as TGTGCCAGCAGCCTTTTAGCGGTTCCCTACAATGAGCAGTTCTTC. Protein: CASSLLAVPYNEQFF.

The gene calls are TRBV2 and TRBJ2-6; tentative D call: TRBD1 (5 bases). V was clipped by 6 bases and J by 2 bases, with 8 bases between them. The CDR3 is 14 amino acids. Germline loops: CDR1 SNHLY, CDR2 FYNNEI. The CDR3 nucleotides read TGTGCCAGCAGACAGGTTACTGGGGCCAACGTCCTGACTTTC. Protein: CASRQVTGANVLTF.

The chain carries TRBV28 and TRBJ2-1, with TRBD2 as a possible D gene (6 bases). Germline V lookup: CDR1 MDHEN, CDR2 SYDVKM. The CDR3 length is 14 residues. Deletions cut 2 bases from V and 5 bases from J, with 10 bases between. Here the CDR3 DNA reads TGTGCCAGCAGTTTACCGGGAGACCACAATGAGCAGTTCTTC. It specifies CASSLPGDHNEQFF.

V gene TRBV5-1 combines with J gene TRBJ2-5; D uncertain. CDR1 is SGHRS, CDR2 YFSETQ, per germline. The CDR3 has 12 amino acids. Trimming took 4 bases from V and 3 from J, leaving 7 bases between them. Here the CDR3 reads CASSVGEETQYF. The CDR3 coding sequence is TGCGCCAGCAGCGTTGGGGAAGAGACCCAGTACTTC.

The chain couples TRBV6-5 to TRBJ1-2; TRBD1 is a possible D gene (6 bases). CDR3 length: 13 amino acids. Trimming stripped 7 bases from V and 6 bases from J, with 15 bases between. The germline V gene encodes CDR1 MNHEY and CDR2 SVGAGI. The DNA of the CDR3 is TGTGCCAGCACAGGGGCGGGGGCGGATGGCTACACCTTC. Translated, it gives CASTGAGADGYTF.

In this sample, this clone turned up once. V gene TRBV5-4 combines with J gene TRBJ2-2; TRBD2 matches 8 bases. CDR3 length: 17 residues. Germline assignment: CDR1 SGHNT and CDR2 YYREEE (reference sequence). V shed 2 bases and J 6 bases; nucleotides not matched to a gene: 12. Here the CDR3 DNA reads TGTGCCAGCAGCTTTAGCGCTATAGCGGGACGGGCCGGGGAGCTGTTTTTT. It yields the protein CASSFSAIAGRAGELFF. Full variable domain (rest looked up from reference TRBV5-4 and TRBJ2-2): ETGVTQSPTHLIKTRGQQVTLRCSSQSGHNTVSWYQQALGQGPQFIFQYYREEENGRGNFPPRFSGLQFPNYSSELNVNALELDDSALYLCASSFSAIAGRAGELFFGEGSRLTVL.

This clone was counted once. This chain joins TRBV27 and TRBJ2-3; D is unresolved. Germline V CDR1 and CDR2: MNHEY, SMNVEV (reference sequence). Trimming shortened V by 7 bases and J by 3 bases, and 14 bases separated the two germline ends. The CDR3 has 14 residues. This CDR3 reads CASNPGWVTDTQYF. DNA for the CDR3: TGTGCCAGCAACCCAGGATGGGTTACAGATACGCAGTATTTT.

The gene calls are TRBV19 and TRBJ2-2; 14 nucleotides line up with TRBD2. The germline V gene encodes CDR1 LNHDA and CDR2 SQIVND (reference sequence). V lost 4 bases and J lost 4; bases outside the gene matches: 11. CDR3 length equals 19 residues. The CDR3 region has the DNA TGTGCCAGTAGTACGGGACTAGCGGGGGCTGGCGGCGTCACCGGGGAGCTGTTTTTT. It encodes CASSTGLAGAGGVTGELFF.

This chain uses TRBV25-1 with TRBJ2-3, with D tentatively TRBD1 or TRBD2 (6 bases each). The germline V gene encodes CDR1 MGHDK and CDR2 SYGVNS. Trimming removed 8 bases at V and 4 bases at J, with 13 bases between. The CDR3 has 13 residues. CDR3 region: CASGGPTADTQYF. The CDR3 DNA follows: TGTGCCAGCGGGGGGCCGACGGCAGATACGCAGTATTTT.

V gene TRBV4-1 combines with J gene TRBJ1-5; D unresolved. The germline CDR1 and CDR2 sequences are MGHRA and YSYEKL. CDR3 length: 20 amino acids. V lost 3 bases and J 2 bases, leaving 26 bases between the germline ends. The CDR3 nucleotides are TGCGCCAGCAGCCATAACAACTGGGCCGATCGGGGTCTTCGCAATCAGCCCCAGCATTTT. Its translation: CASSHNNWADRGLRNQPQHF.

V is TRBV3-1 (or the pseudogene TRBV3-2) and J is TRBJ1-6, with D maybe TRBD1 (5 bases). The CDR3 sequence is 16 residues long. V was trimmed by 0 bases and J by 6 bases, leaving 12 bases between them. CDR1 and CDR2 (germline): LGHDT, YNNKEL (reference sequence). Written as DNA, the CDR3 is TGTGCCAGCAGCCAAGAAGGGGAAGGGGCTAATTCACCCCTCCACTTT. This gives the protein CASSQEGEGANSPLHF.

This clone was found once. The chain is built from TRBV7-9 and TRBJ2-2; no clear D. This CDR3 contains 14 residues. Germline V gene data show CDR1 as SEHNR and CDR2 as FQNEAQ (reference sequence). V dropped 4 bases and J dropped 0 bases, with 6 bases sitting between them. The CDR3 DNA sequence: TGTGCCAGCAGCTCCGACTCGAACACCGGGGAGCTGTTTTTT. This gives the protein CASSSDSNTGELFF.

V usage is TRBV7-3 and J usage is TRBJ1-1, with D possibly TRBD1 on 6 matching bases. Trimming took off 3 bases at V and 3 bases at J, with 11 bases between the two ends. Germline-derived CDR1 and CDR2 are SGHTA and FQGTGA. This CDR3 has 14 amino acids. The DNA of the CDR3 is TGTGCCAGCAGCTTGGGGGCGCAGCACACTGAAGCTTTCTTT. Its translation: CASSLGAQHTEAFF.

The chain employs TRBV27 and TRBJ1-1; D is uncertain. CDR1 and CDR2 from the germline V gene are MNHEY and SMNVEV (reference sequence). The CDR3 has 14 residues. V gave up 2 bases and J gave up 5 bases, with 12 bases separating them. DNA of the CDR3: TGTGCCAGCAGTTTAAGGTCAGGTGGGACTGAAGCTTTCTTT. Encoded protein: CASSLRSGGTEAFF.

The chain's CDR3 is CAISEPGTGWNTEAFF. CDR3 in DNA: TGTGCCATCAGTGAGCCAGGGACAGGGTGGAACACTGAAGCTTTCTTT. The V call is TRBV10-3, the J call TRBJ1-1; the match to TRBD1 covers 9 bases. From germline, CDR1 is ENHRY and CDR2 SYGVKD. The CDR3 covers 16 residues. J gave up 1 base and V 2 bases, and 5 bases lay outside the gene matches.

This clone has a handful of counts. The chain employs TRBV28 and TRBJ2-7; 7 nucleotides agree with TRBD2. The V segment lost 5 bases and the J segment 3 bases; nucleotides outside the gene matches: 19. Germline V lookup: CDR1 MDHEN, CDR2 SYDVKM. CDR3 length: 18 amino acids. The CDR3 bases are TGTGCCAGCAGTCCCGGCGGGGTAGCGGGCAGCATAGGCTACGAGCAGTACTTC. It codes for CASSPGGVAGSIGYEQYF.

As to this clone: Within the sample, other DNA sequences also encode this same CDR3. The chain recombines TRBV7-3 with TRBJ2-2; 9 bases fit TRBD2. This CDR3 is 15 amino acids long. Germline V gene data show CDR1 as SGHTA and CDR2 as FQGTGA. V gave up 2 bases and J gave up 3 bases; unmatched junction bases: 1. In DNA, the CDR3 is TGTGCCAGCAGCTTAGCGGGAGGGTACACCGGGGAGCTGTTTTTT. Translation: CASSLAGGYTGELFF.

The CDR3, as DNA: TGTGCCAGCAGCGTAGGGCCCTCGGAGACCCAGTACTTC. Protein: CASSVGPSETQYF. V is TRBV9 and J is TRBJ2-5; D remains ambiguous. The V gene lost 0 bases and the J gene lost 5 bases, with 8 bases spanning the gap. In germline, CDR1 is SGDLS, CDR2 YYNGEE. This CDR3 contains 13 residues.

The genes are TRBV5-1 and TRBJ1-1; 9 bases align to TRBD1. The J segment lost 5 bases and the V segment lost 0 bases, leaving 8 bases of the junction unmatched. This CDR3 comprises 16 residues. From germline, CDR1 is SGHRS and CDR2 YFSETQ. Here the CDR3 reads CASSLGPGTGKTEAFF. The CDR3 coding sequence is TGCGCCAGCAGCTTGGGACCCGGGACAGGGAAGACTGAAGCTTTCTTT.

CDR3 bases: TGTGCCAGCAGTTCGACTTACGACAATGAGCAGTTCTTC. Encoded protein: CASSSTYDNEQFF. The chain joins TRBV6-6 to TRBJ2-1; no reliable D call. The CDR3 is 13 residues long. Germline lookup yields CDR1 MNHNY and CDR2 SVGAGI (reference sequence). V shed 4 bases and J shed 5 bases, with 9 bases lying between them.

The J gene is TRBJ2-1, the V gene TRBV5-5; 9 bases map to TRBD1. Germline V gene sequence: CDR1 SGHKS, CDR2 YYEKEE (reference sequence). V was pared by 4 bases and J by 5 bases, with 13 bases of the junction left unmatched. This CDR3 has 17 residues. The CDR3 nucleotides are TGTGCCAGCAGCCCTCCACTACAGGGGGCGGGGGACAATGAGCAGTTCTTC. Amino acid sequence: CASSPPLQGAGDNEQFF.